This T cell receptor (beta chain) stems from a study of blood T cell repertoires in COVID-19. Overall study context: Donors in the United States, Italy and Spain gave samples during acute or convalescent COVID-19. PBMCs, B-cell-depleted T cells, or T cells were the source of the cDNA or gDNA that made up the material.

In the original analysis: Using reference gene primer amplification, nucleated cell counts were estimated. Some clones are missing from TCRdb's copy, which holds only in-frame ones; the method was immunoSEQ multiplex PCR. That table supplies the V and J calls and clone size; D and trimming were determined from the DNA. The sample consists of around 200,000 clones, about 83% of them appearing once. CDR3 length: 16 amino acids. The germline V gene encodes CDR1 LGHNA and CDR2 YSLEER. V lost 0 bases and J lost 5; bases outside the gene matches: 7. The V and J genes are TRBV4-3 and TRBJ2-7; 10 bases align to TRBD2. The TCR comes from a woman under 30 who had recovered from COVID-19. The sample comprised peripheral blood. In DNA form, the CDR3 reads TGCGCCAGCAGCCAAGATCTTAGCGGGGGGCCCCACGAGCAGTACTTC. Translating it yields CASSQDLSGGPHEQYF.